Presented here are 5 T cell receptor beta chains from one specimen sequenced in a study of OX40 agonist ivuxolimab in advanced cancers. Clones were read by immunoSEQ multiplex PCR, and TCRdb kept only the in-frame ones, dropping some. In the table there are roughly 90,000 clones, around 88% of which are singletons. Material: CD4+ or CD8+ T cells sorted from blood, obtained in a trial of the OX40 agonist ivuxolimab. Source of these receptors: an adult with an advanced solid tumor such as melanoma, head and neck, liver or kidney cancer.

The chain joins TRBV7-2 to TRBJ1-1; possibly TRBD1 for D (6 bases). This CDR3 is 15 amino acids long. Germline CDR1 and CDR2: SGHTA and FQGNSA. The V and J ends lost 5 bases and 1 base respectively, with 14 bases between them. Here the CDR3 reads CASSPLRGWNTEAFF. The CDR3 nucleotides are TGTGCCAGCAGCCCCCTCAGGGGTTGGAACACTGAAGCTTTCTTT.

The chain employs TRBV28 and TRBJ2-5; D may match TRBD1 or TRBD2 (5 bases each). The end of the DNA is better explained by TRBJ2-7, so the J call may be wrong. This CDR3 contains 15 residues. In germline, CDR1 is MDHEN, CDR2 SYDVKM. The DNA for the CDR3 is TGTGCCAGCAGTTTGAGTGGGCAGGGTAGCGCCGAGCAGTACTTC. It codes for CASSLSGQGSAEQYF.

The chain uses TRBV9 and TRBJ2-5, with D maybe TRBD1 (5 bases). The end of the DNA is better explained by TRBJ2-7, so the J call may be wrong. Germline CDR1 and CDR2: SGDLS and YYNGEE. The CDR3 loop spans 14 amino acids. The CDR3, as DNA: TGTGCCAGCAGCGTAGAGGGCCCCCAGGGCGAGCAGTACTTC. It specifies CASSVEGPQGEQYF.

V is TRBV9 and J is TRBJ1-1, with a tentative D call TRBD1 (5 bases). The CDR3 runs to 13 residues. Germline assignment: CDR1 SGDLS and CDR2 YYNGEE. V gave up 0 bases and J gave up 11 bases, with 14 bases separating them. CDR3 DNA sequence: TGTGCCAGCAGCGTAGCTGCGGCAGGGCTTGCTTTCTTT. Translating it yields CASSVAAAGLAFF.

J is TRBJ2-6 and V is TRBV6-5; the match to TRBD1 covers 7 bases. With 2 bases clipped from V and 3 bases from J, the junction kept 4 bases outside the gene matches. CDR3 length: 16 residues. Germline V CDR1 and CDR2: MNHEY, SVGAGI. This CDR3 reads CASSYHRGYGANVLTF. As DNA, the CDR3 is TGTGCCAGCAGTTACCACAGGGGTTATGGGGCCAACGTCCTGACTTTC.